This T cell receptor (beta chain) was sequenced for a study of identical twins. As concerns this clonotype: Its matching antigen is unknown.

Study-wide findings and caveats: Zero-insertion results could be subject to partial confounding by invariant MAIT and iNKT cells. Out-of-frame alpha sequences common to twins exhibited a surplus of low generation probability. The conclusions drew on cross-sectional statistical analysis instead of tracking the same donors.

The authors used template switching to add a universal primer site and gave cDNA unique molecular identifiers. One entry per CDR3 protein results from TCRdb running MiXCR on the 5' RACE reads. The table has 1.5 million to 2 million distinct CDR3 sequences, roughly a third seen once. Per the germline V gene, CDR1 is MDHEN and CDR2 is SYDVKM. The CDR3 totals 16 residues. Trimming cost V 1 base and J 2 bases, with 13 bases left between them. The chain has TRBV28 and TRBJ2-3, with D possibly being TRBD1 (5 bases). Sequenced material: cord blood. The clonotype was recovered from a newborn girl in good health. The DNA for the CDR3 is TGTGCCAGCAGTTTATTACCTAGGGGTATCACAGATACGCAGTATTTT. It specifies CASSLLPRGITDTQYF.